This T cell receptor beta chain was documented in a study of cytomegalovirus exposure and HLA in healthy donors. Comments on this clone: Its antigen is not identified.

The V gene lost 7 bases and the J gene lost 1 base, with 13 bases spanning the gap. The germline CDR1 and CDR2 sequences are GTSNPN and SVGIG (reference sequence). CDR3 length equals 13 residues. Study-wide results and limits: A few chains tied to CMV proved CMV antigen-specific in vitro. Later on, a genetic analysis was performed. It linked a missense variant in DCLRE1C with V- and J-gene trimming of TCR beta. The productive fraction for most TCR beta V segments was about 87% or about 30% in an earlier analysis.

Both 60 Vbeta primers and 13 Jbeta primers went into the PCR. TCRdb's copy holds only in-frame clones and misses some; the assay was immunoSEQ multiplex PCR. This sample yields more than 90,000 clones, of which around 85% are seen a single time; about 3.8% belongs to the top ten. This clonotype originated in a man aged 25 to 45 in good health and CMV-seronegative. V and J are TRBV30 and TRBJ1-1, with a possible D match to TRBD1 (5 bases). Material for sequencing was PBMCs. The CDR3 sequence: CALSVQGNTEAFF. CDR3 nucleotide sequence: TGTGCCTTGTCCGTTCAGGGGAACACTGAAGCTTTCTTT.